The entry below gives a single T cell receptor (beta chain) sequence along with its context. The sample belongs to a study of control samples from healthy donors and cancer patients. Trimming shortened V by 5 bases and J by 0 bases, and 8 bases separated the two germline ends. Looked up from germline, CDR1 is LNHDA and CDR2 is SQIVND (reference sequence). The CDR3 contains 14 residues. Assay: immunoSEQ multiplex PCR; the TCRdb copy retains only in-frame clones and omits some. There are over 150,000 clones in the sample; just over 95% occur only once, and under 1.2% lies in the top ten. This chain connects TRBV19 to TRBJ1-5; unclear D gene. The receptor was derived from a woman in her thirties in good health. What was sequenced was blood. This chain's CDR3 is CASSSQNSNQPQHF. The CDR3 DNA follows: TGTGCCAGTAGTTCACAGAATAGCAATCAGCCCCAGCATTTT.